The rows below give T cell receptor beta chains drawn from one sample of a study of T cells in Graves' hyperthyroidism and ophthalmopathy. MiXCR was run by TCRdb on the multiplex PCR reads, yielding one entry per CDR3 protein. This table has around 530,000 distinct CDR3 sequences, roughly 18% appearing once. Sequenced material: blood. The receptor set was obtained from a woman in her late teens or twenties with Graves' ophthalmopathy. Each CDR3 is given with its conserved first and last residue. The D gene is left open where the match is weak. The listing skips clone size in some rows; elsewhere it reads once, few, many or a size class.

v_gene: TRBV9
d_gene: TRBD1
abundance: few
j_gene: TRBJ1-1
CDR3aa: CASSDRRDRENTEAFF
CDR3nt: TGTGCCAGCAGCGACCGCCGGGACAGGGAGAACACTGAAGCTTTCTTT

v_gene: TRBV6-1
d_gene: TRBD1
abundance: NA
j_gene: TRBJ2-1
CDR3aa: CASREGTGADEQFF
CDR3nt: TGTGCCAGCAGAGAAGGGACAGGGGCAGATGAGCAGTTCTTC

v_gene: TRBV7-8
d_gene: TRBD1
abundance: NA
j_gene: TRBJ1-1
CDR3aa: CASSAGTGAVTEAFF
CDR3nt: TGTGCCAGCAGCGCCGGGACAGGGGCTGTCACTGAAGCTTTCTTT

v_gene: TRBV4-3
d_gene: NA
abundance: few
j_gene: TRBJ1-6
CDR3aa: CASSQNRDSPLHF
CDR3nt: TGCGCCAGCAGCCAAAATCGGGATTCACCCCTCCACTTT

v_gene: TRBV28
d_gene: NA
abundance: many
j_gene: TRBJ2-7
CDR3aa: CASSFQGLYEQYF
CDR3nt: TGTGCCAGCAGTTTTCAGGGCTTGTACGAGCAGTACTTC

v_gene: TRBV20-1
d_gene: NA
abundance: NA
j_gene: TRBJ2-5
CDR3aa: CRPWQGETQYF
CDR3nt: TGCAGGCCCTGGCAGGGGGAGACCCAGTACTTC

v_gene: TRBV7-2
d_gene: NA
abundance: many
j_gene: TRBJ2-7
CDR3aa: CASSWIWSEQYF
CDR3nt: TGTGCCAGCAGCTGGATATGGTCCGAGCAGTACTTC

v_gene: TRBV4-1
d_gene: TRBD1
abundance: NA
j_gene: TRBJ2-3
CDR3aa: CASSYPGQGAPDTQYF
CDR3nt: TGCGCCAGCAGCTATCCGGGACAGGGGGCCCCAGATACGCAGTATTTT

v_gene: TRBV20-1
d_gene: TRBD2
abundance: NA
j_gene: TRBJ2-1
CDR3aa: CSATSGDYNEQFF
CDR3nt: TGCAGTGCCACTAGCGGGGATTACAATGAGCAGTTCTTC

v_gene: TRBV29-1
d_gene: NA
abundance: many
j_gene: TRBJ2-5
CDR3aa: CSVERTEETQYF
CDR3nt: TGCAGCGTTGAGAGGACAGAAGAGACCCAGTACTTC

v_gene: TRBV7-9
d_gene: NA
abundance: few
j_gene: TRBJ2-7
CDR3aa: CASSRVQDSYEQYF
CDR3nt: TGTGCCAGCAGCAGAGTACAGGACTCCTACGAGCAGTACTTC

v_gene: TRBV19
d_gene: NA
abundance: NA
j_gene: TRBJ2-6
CDR3aa: CASTHMSTGANVLTF
CDR3nt: TGTGCCAGTACCCATATGAGTACTGGGGCCAACGTCCTGACTTTC

v_gene: TRBV6-1
d_gene: NA
abundance: NA
j_gene: TRBJ2-7
CDR3aa: CASSEPIQGPSYEQYF
CDR3nt: TGTGCCAGCAGTGAACCAATACAGGGTCCTTCCTACGAGCAGTACTTC

v_gene: TRBV30
d_gene: TRBD1
abundance: many
j_gene: TRBJ1-6
CDR3aa: CAWSQDRVNSPLHF
CDR3nt: TGTGCCTGGAGTCAGGACAGGGTTAATTCACCCCTCCACTTT

v_gene: TRBV3-1
d_gene: TRBD1
abundance: many
j_gene: TRBJ1-1
CDR3aa: CASSQGDRNTEAFF
CDR3nt: TGTGCCAGCAGCCAAGGGGACAGAAACACTGAAGCTTTCTTT

v_gene: TRBV27
d_gene: NA
abundance: once
j_gene: TRBJ1-1
CDR3aa: CASSSSGTAYTEAFF
CDR3nt: TGTGCCAGCAGTTCCTCCGGGACGGCGTACACTGAAGCTTTCTTT

v_gene: TRBV20-1
d_gene: NA
abundance: few
j_gene: TRBJ2-2
CDR3aa: CSVEGENTGELFF
CDR3nt: TGCAGTGTCGAGGGGGAGAACACCGGGGAGCTGTTTTTT

v_gene: TRBV15
d_gene: NA
abundance: NA
j_gene: TRBJ1-1
CDR3aa: CATSTGTMNTEAFF
CDR3nt: TGTGCCACCAGCACCGGAACCATGAACACTGAAGCTTTCTTT

v_gene: TRBV20-1
d_gene: TRBD2
abundance: many
j_gene: TRBJ2-1
CDR3aa: CSARPGLAVYNEQFF
CDR3nt: TGCAGTGCCCGACCGGGACTAGCGGTCTACAATGAGCAGTTCTTC

v_gene: TRBV7-9
d_gene: NA
abundance: many
j_gene: TRBJ1-2
CDR3aa: CASSLGTEYGYTF
CDR3nt: TGTGCCAGCAGCTTAGGGACGGAATATGGCTACACCTTC

v_gene: TRBV3-1
d_gene: NA
abundance: NA
j_gene: TRBJ1-4
CDR3aa: CASSRGDGAKLFF
CDR3nt: TGTGCCAGCAGCCGAGGAGATGGAGCAAAACTGTTTTTT

v_gene: TRBV2
d_gene: TRBD1
abundance: many
j_gene: TRBJ1-2
CDR3aa: CASSEAVPGQYGYTF
CDR3nt: TGTGCCAGCAGTGAAGCGGTACCGGGACAGTATGGCTACACCTTC

v_gene: TRBV7-9
d_gene: NA
abundance: few
j_gene: TRBJ1-5
CDR3aa: CASSLVGEDQPQHF
CDR3nt: TGTGCCAGCAGCTTAGTCGGCGAGGATCAGCCCCAGCATTTT

v_gene: TRBV5-1
d_gene: NA
abundance: many
j_gene: TRBJ1-1
CDR3aa: CASSLEGTGAAEAFF
CDR3nt: TGCGCCAGCAGCCTCGAAGGGACGGGGGCAGCTGAAGCTTTCTTT

v_gene: TRBV18
d_gene: NA
abundance: NA
j_gene: TRBJ2-1
CDR3aa: CASSPSLRDEQFF
CDR3nt: TGTGCCAGCTCACCGTCTCTCCGCGATGAGCAGTTCTTC

v_gene: TRBV4-2
d_gene: NA
abundance: NA
j_gene: TRBJ2-1
CDR3aa: CASSQDPRPSSYNEQFF
CDR3nt: TGTGCCAGCAGCCAAGATCCCCGCCCCAGCTCCTACAATGAGCAGTTCTTC

v_gene: TRBV12-3/TRBV12-4
d_gene: NA
abundance: few
j_gene: TRBJ2-1
CDR3aa: CASTDLTSIVFF
CDR3nt: TGTGCCAGCACCGACCTTACTAGCATTGTGTTCTTC